These T cell receptor beta chains were read from a single sample in a study of blood T cell repertoires in COVID-19. Data came from immunoSEQ multiplex PCR; TCRdb stores just in-frame clones and leaves some out. This sample has 250,000 to 350,000 clones, with about 85% found just once. Sequencing was done on a sample of PBMCs or T cells enriched from blood (not recorded which). These receptors were collected from a woman aged 50 to 60 who had recovered from COVID-19. CDR3s include the opening cysteine and the closing phenylalanine or tryptophan. The D gene is left open where the match is weak. The size field is filled for only some rows; it gives once, few, many or a size class.

d_call j_call cdr3_length v_call clone_size cdr3_nt cdr3_aa
- TRBJ2-1 13 TRBV6-5 - TGTGCCAGCAGTTACTCGTTTAGTTATTCTCAGTTCTTC CASSYSFSYSQFF
TRBD2 TRBJ2-7 15 TRBV9 - TGTGCCAGCAGCGCGACTAGCGGGAGAGTGAACGAGCAGTACTTC CASSATSGRVNEQYF
- TRBJ2-7 13 TRBV9 few TGTGCCAGCAGCGGGGCAGGCCCGTGGGAGCAGTACTTC CASSGAGPWEQYF
- TRBJ1-1 11 TRBV6-5 - TGTGCCAGCCGGGACACCAGCGGAGCTTTCTTT CASRDTSGAFF
- TRBJ1-1 15 TRBV18 - TGTGCCAGCTCACTTTCGACAGAACTGAACACTGAAGCTTTCTTT CASSLSTELNTEAFF
- TRBJ1-6 15 TRBV19 - TGTGCCAGTAGTCTACGGTCAACAGGAAATTCACCCCTCCACTTT CASSLRSTGNSPLHF
TRBD2 TRBJ2-5 18 TRBV7-8 - TGTGCCAGCAGCTTAGCGTTTGTTATAGCGGGAGACCCAGAGACCCAGTACTTC CASSLAFVIAGDPETQYF
TRBD2 TRBJ2-6 17 TRBV28 - TGTGCCAGCAGTTTGCGGGGCGGGGGATCTGGGGCCAACGTCCTGACTTTC CASSLRGGGSGANVLTF
TRBD1 TRBJ1-2 16 TRBV30 - TGTGCCTGGAGTGTACCCCGGACAGGGGGCGGCTATGGCTACACCTTC CAWSVPRTGGGYGYTF
- TRBJ2-2 13 TRBV7-8 - TGTGCCAGCAAGTCCTCGAGGGCCGGGGAGCTGTTTTTT CASKSSRAGELFF
TRBD2 TRBJ2-5 19 TRBV5-6 once TGTGCCAGCAGCTCCACAGGGGGACTAGCGGGAGGGATTCCGGGGGCCCAGTACTTC CASSSTGGLAGGIPGAQYF
- TRBJ2-3 15 TRBV4-1 - TGCGCCAGCAGCCAAGAAGGAGCCCGAGGGAATACGCAGTATTTT CASSQEGARGNTQYF
- TRBJ2-7 14 TRBV11-3 - TGTGCCAGCAGCTTAGGGTCCAGCTCCTACGAGCAGTACTTC CASSLGSSSYEQYF
TRBD1 TRBJ2-2 14 TRBV27 - TGTGCCAGCAGTTGGGACAGGCGAACCGGGGAGCTGTTTTTT CASSWDRRTGELFF
- TRBJ1-2 12 TRBV19 - TGTGCCAGTACCACACAGGGTAAGGACTACACCTTC CASTTQGKDYTF
TRBD1 TRBJ1-4 14 TRBV28 - TGTGCCAGCAGCCCGGGACAGTCTAATGAAAAACTGTTTTTT CASSPGQSNEKLFF
- TRBJ2-7 16 TRBV23-1 - TGCGCCAGCAGTCAATCGGGAGGGGGGCTTGTCTACGAGCAGTACTTC CASSQSGGGLVYEQYF
TRBD2 TRBJ2-5 15 TRBV6-2/TRBV6-3 - TGTGCCAGCAGTTACTCGGGAGCGGGAGCGGAGACCCAGTACTTC CASSYSGAGAETQYF
- TRBJ1-4 15 TRBV7-4 few TGTGCCAGCAGCGCCCCAGGGTGGAGTAGGGAAAAACTGTTTTTT CASSAPGWSREKLFF
- TRBJ1-1 12 TRBV6-6 - TGTGCCAGCAGTTCACTTGAGGATGAAGCTTTCTTT CASSSLEDEAFF
- TRBJ1-5 13 TRBV30 - TGTGCCTGGAGTAAACGGGGCAATCAGCCCCAGCATTTT CAWSKRGNQPQHF
- TRBJ2-3 13 TRBV30 - TGTGCCTGGCGTAGCGTTCCCACAGATACGCAGTATTTT CAWRSVPTDTQYF
TRBD1 TRBJ1-1 21 TRBV4-2 - TGTGCCAGCAGCCCCGACCGGGACAGGGGGACTTGGGAAAACGGGGGCACTGAAGCTTTCTTT CASSPDRDRGTWENGGTEAFF
- TRBJ2-2 11 TRBV25-1 - TGTGCCACTAGGAAGACCGGGGAGCTGTTTTTT CATRKTGELFF
TRBD2 TRBJ2-1 16 TRBV5-1 - TGCGCCAGCAGCTCCCAAACTAGCGCCATGACTAATGAGCAGTTCTTC CASSSQTSAMTNEQFF
TRBD2 TRBJ2-1 16 TRBV4-3 - TGCGCCAGCAGCCAAGATCTACGCGGGAGGGGCGGTGAGCAGTTCTTC CASSQDLRGRGGEQFF
- TRBJ1-2 15 TRBV5-1 - TGCGCCAGCAGCTCCTGGGGGGGAGGTTCGGATGGCTACACCTTC CASSSWGGGSDGYTF
TRBD2 TRBJ2-7 16 TRBV2 - TGTGCCAGCAGGAGGGGACTAGCGGGAGTTAGTAACGAGCAGTACTTC CASRRGLAGVSNEQYF
TRBD1 TRBJ1-1 14 TRBV3-1/TRBV3-2 - TGTGCCAGCAGCCAATCCGGGACAGGGGGCCAGGCTTTCTTT CASSQSGTGGQAFF
- TRBJ1-4 15 TRBV28 - TGTGCCAGCAGCCCTTGGGGGGGCACTAATGAAAAACTGTTTTTT CASSPWGGTNEKLFF
- TRBJ2-2 21 TRBV3-1/TRBV3-2 - TGTGCCAGCAGCCAAGCGTTTCCCCCCCCTGGAGGGCCTTGCGGCACCGGGGAGCTGTTTTTT CASSQAFPPPGGPCGTGELFF
- TRBJ1-5 13 TRBV19 - TGTGCCAGTAGTATAGGGTGGAGACAGCCCCAGCATTTT CASSIGWRQPQHF
TRBD1 TRBJ2-7 15 TRBV6-5 - TGTGCCAGCAGTTTCAGGGACAGGGGCATCTACGAGCAGTACTTC CASSFRDRGIYEQYF
- TRBJ2-1 14 TRBV7-2 - TGTGCCAGCAGCTTAGAGCCCCAGGACAATGAGCAGTTCTTC CASSLEPQDNEQFF
- TRBJ1-2 13 TRBV30 - TGTGCCTGGAGCCATACACGCAACTATGGCTACACCTTC CAWSHTRNYGYTF
TRBD1 TRBJ2-7 16 TRBV24-1 - TGTGCCACCAGTGACACAGGGGCCACCTCCGTCTACGAGCAGTACTTC CATSDTGATSVYEQYF
- TRBJ2-2 14 TRBV19 - TGTGCCAGTAGTATGTGGGCGCGCACCGGGGAGCTGTTTTTT CASSMWARTGELFF
- TRBJ1-5 13 TRBV23-1 - TGCGCCAGCACTAGGACGGGAAATCAGCCCCAGCATTTT CASTRTGNQPQHF
TRBD1 TRBJ1-2 13 TRBV19 - TGTGCCAGTAGTATAACAGGGGCCTATGGCTACACCTTC CASSITGAYGYTF
- TRBJ1-1 12 TRBV28 once TGTGCCAGCAGTTTGAGGAACACTGAAGCTTTCTTT CASSLRNTEAFF
- TRBJ1-1 12 TRBV16 - TGTGCCAGCAGCCAGTATAACACTGAAGCTTTCTTT CASSQYNTEAFF
TRBD2 TRBJ2-1 16 TRBV11-1 once TGTGCCAGCAGCTTAGCGGATTCTAGCGGGGGAGATGAGCAGTTCTTC CASSLADSSGGDEQFF
- TRBJ1-2 13 TRBV11-1 - TGTGCCAGCAGCCTCGGGAAGACTTATGGCTACACCTTC CASSLGKTYGYTF
- TRBJ2-7 14 TRBV9 few TGTGCCAGCAGCGCCAATATACAGGGCTACGAGCAGTACTTC CASSANIQGYEQYF
- TRBJ2-1 13 TRBV7-3 - TGTGCCAGCAGCCCCTCCCGGTGGGCGGAGCAGTTCTTC CASSPSRWAEQFF
- TRBJ2-3 14 TRBV18 - TGTGCCAGCTCACAAACCGGCGGCCCAGATACGCAGTATTTT CASSQTGGPDTQYF
- TRBJ2-7 11 TRBV25-1 - TGTGCCAGCCGGACATTCTACGAGCAGTACTTC CASRTFYEQYF
TRBD1 TRBJ1-1 13 TRBV25-1 - TGTGCCAGCAGTGGGGGACAGGGCACTGAAGCTTTCTTT CASSGGQGTEAFF
TRBD1 TRBJ1-1 14 TRBV6-5 - TGTGCCAGCAGTTACCAGGGGGACAGGAATGAAGCTTTCTTT CASSYQGDRNEAFF
- TRBJ1-1 12 TRBV5-8 - TGTGCCAGCAGCCGCAACAGGGCCCAGTTGCCATTT CASSRNRAQLPF
TRBD2 TRBJ2-3 16 TRBV28 - TGTGCCAGCGGGCCTTTAGCGGGAGCGGGCACAGATACGCAGTATTTT CASGPLAGAGTDTQYF
TRBD1 TRBJ2-7 13 TRBV27 - TGTGCCAGCAGTCGGCGGGACAGGGGCGAGCAGTACTTC CASSRRDRGEQYF
TRBD1 TRBJ2-5 14 TRBV5-5 - TGTGCCAGCAGCAAAGGGACAGGGAAAGAGACCCAGTACTTC CASSKGTGKETQYF